This entry is about one TCR beta chain. What this receptor recognizes is not known. No per-base quality is available; no much larger clone lies one base away. The junction shows trimming of 5 bases on V and 4 bases on J, and the gene matches do not reach 5 bases of it. Per the germline V gene (reference sequence), MNHNY is the CDR1 and SVGAGI is the CDR2. The cysteine opens and the phenylalanine closes a CDR3 of 14 amino acids. Only the CDR3 region is kept as DNA, spanning 42 bases read in frame from base 1. The cohort consisted of more than 650 healthy bone marrow donors. All cohort members were sampled while nominally healthy, although unrecorded immune exposures were likely present. The donor was CMV seronegative and belonged to the group of around 400 seronegative cohort members. Every donor gave a peripheral blood sample, and the peripheral blood mononuclear cells from that sample were used for TCR beta sequencing. The Qiagen DNeasy Blood Extraction Kit was used to extract genomic DNA from the blood cell samples.

The library was prepared using the immunoSEQ multiplex PCR assay. For the multiplex PCR, a mixture combining 60 forward primers for TCR Vbeta segments and 13 reverse primers for TCR Jbeta segments was used. A multiplex PCR assay on genomic DNA amplified the CDR3 region of rearranged TCR beta genes. Amplified TCR beta libraries were sequenced as 87-base-pair reads on the Illumina HiSeq System. The paper's processing steps were these. A later analysis tallied around 82 million unique TCR beta chains across the 666 repertoires, and approximately 12 million of those chains were shared by two or more donors. To remove PCR and sequencing errors, raw reads were error-corrected and collapsed into unique sequences using a nearest-neighbor algorithm that merged closely related sequences. To assign V, D and J gene segments, CDR3 sequences were aligned to IMGT reference sequences. For a sequence to be retained, at least a six-nucleotide match to both a V gene segment and a J gene segment was required. A rearrangement was called productive if the CDR3 had no stop codons and remained in frame with V and J, and every other rearrangement was called non-productive. Following IMGT convention, CDR3 was defined as the stretch from the second conserved V-encoded cysteine up to the conserved J-encoded phenylalanine. In an earlier analysis of more than 550 of the donors, sequences lacking an unambiguous match to a single V gene segment were excluded. An earlier analysis of roughly 590 of the donors called V segments functional above 56.7% productive rearrangements and segregating when the between-donor standard deviation exceeded 5%. A statistical classification framework was developed to diagnose cytomegalovirus status using the catalog of TCR beta chain sequences. V and J gene assignment, in a later analysis, came from comparing TCR nucleotide sequences with IMGT/GENE-DB human TR gene sequences. In a later analysis, CDR3 sequences and most-parsimonious VDJ recombination scenarios were assigned using the TCRdist pipeline. A later analysis defined each TCR beta chain by its CDR3 amino acid sequence plus V-gene family, and excluded reads lacking a unique V-gene family. As a way to deal with suspected cross-contamination and a sequencing artifact, a later analysis dropped 500 to 700 nucleotide sequences that were highly shared and had low generation probability. In a later analysis, a clonal expansion index for each public chain was calculated from normalized within-repertoire ranks of inferred template counts. In a later analysis, generation probabilities were computed with a VDJ recombination model fitted to out-of-frame rearrangements, and the resulting probabilities were checked against IGoR. A later analysis scored TCR-TCR, TCR-HLA and TCR-CMV co-occurrence with hypergeometric tests, applying a repertoire-size bias correction to TCR pairs. A later analysis estimated false discovery rates by permuting HLA or CMV assignments 20 times. A later analysis grouped co-occurring TCRs with DBSCAN, adding TCRdist sequence similarity when clustering within HLA-allele-positive subsets. For co-occurrence clustering, repertoires with fewer than 30,000 or more than 120,000 public chains were excluded, along with five or six repertoires with anomalous nucleotide sharing. TCRdb mirrors the immuneACCESS table, restricted to in-frame sequences. Some clones are absent from its copies; in checked studies, under half trace to an unresolved V gene, and the reason for the others is unknown. The V and J calls and clone size come from that table; D and trimming were worked out from the DNA. The sample yields 120,000 or so clones; roughly 76% were counted once. In total, the top ten clones hold about 3.3% of the sample.

This sample was taken from a study of cytomegalovirus exposure and HLA in healthy donors (dated by TCRdb to 2015 to 2018). Background for the entire study: An earlier analysis of roughly 570 of the donors reported roughly 300 Gb of sequence data and 117 million unique TCR beta sequences obtained from about 180 million T cells. A later analysis re-analyzed previously published TCR beta repertoires from 666 donors and added high-resolution HLA genotyping to study TCR occurrence patterns. Typing coverage varied by locus: roughly 629-640 donors for A, B, C, DRB1 and DQB1; 522 for DQA1; about 590 for DPA1; more than 450 for DPB1. In an earlier analysis of about 590 of the donors, high-throughput TCR beta sequencing was used to judge whether each TCR beta V gene segment behaved as functional or pseudogenic. In a later genetic analysis, genome-wide SNP genotypes for about 55% of the roughly 670 donors were used, and that subset was treated as a discovery cohort. The study combined high-throughput TCR immunosequencing, statistical association of individual TCRs with disease status, and machine learning to predict cytomegalovirus infection status. Roughly 5 DR-DQ haplotypes were handled as single units for association and clustering because linkage in the cohort was strong. Every discovery cohort repertoire had been produced on one sequencing platform. Of the 300 to 500 genotyped donors, roughly 76% were placed in the genetic ancestry cluster associated with self-reported Caucasian donors. The T cell repertoires of under 700 subjects were profiled by immunosequencing and related to cytomegalovirus serostatus. The study was designed to test whether signatures of past pathogen exposure could be identified by cataloging public T cell receptors. Both class I and class II loci were covered by HLA typing, at four-digit resolution. Rather than using new phenotypic data, the later analysis identified candidate immune exposures from TCR beta sequences and from how often those sequences occurred across donors. In addition to the first cohort of approximately 650 subjects, a separate validation cohort of 120 different subjects was used. About 310 gigabases of sequencing data and approximately 80 million unique TCR sequences were included in an early release covering 500 to 750 HLA-typed donors. Among about 400 genotyped donors of the cohort, an average of roughly 230,000 unique TCR beta nucleotide sequences was sequenced per donor, of which about 19% were non-productive. Alongside the repertoire data, information on donor age, sex, ethnicity and CMV serostatus was compiled.

General study outcomes and caveats: Because HLA typing was missing for some donors at each locus, association tests included only the typed subset. In an earlier analysis of 587 of the donors, most TCR beta V segments appeared in productive rearrangements about 87% or about 30% of the time, broadly matching IMGT annotations. Because counts were too low, about 15 rarely observed V segments, including chromosome 9 orphons, were left out of the earlier analysis of a few hundred of the donors. A further reported finding was that TCR beta sequences accurately predicted the HLA-A and HLA-B alleles for most subjects in the first cohort. In a later analysis, TCR association rates were found to vary across HLA loci, with the most associated TCRs seen for DRB1 alleles and the fewest for HLA-C alleles. In both the original and validation cohorts, the classifier was reported to diagnose cytomegalovirus status with high specificity and sensitivity. A cluster of highly shared sequence variants was judged likely to be a technical artifact of the sequencing pipeline. According to a later genetic analysis, donors in an Asian-associated ancestry cluster had fewer N-insertions in productive TCRs than the roughly 670-donor mean. In the study, some 160 TCR beta chains were listed as associated with cytomegalovirus. A later analysis reported that several top co-occurrence clusters appeared linked to parvovirus B19, influenza, CMV and Epstein-Barr virus. In vitro tests confirmed that three of the cytomegalovirus-associated TCR beta chains recognize cytomegalovirus antigens. For the cohort, immune exposure information was limited to CMV serostatus. A later analysis found that most CMV-associated TCR beta chains appeared HLA-restricted, with HLA associations seemingly driven largely by CMV exposure. A later genetic analysis associated a missense DCLRE1C variant with V-gene and J-gene trimming of TCR beta chains, and an independent cohort replicated the association. Some IMGT-functional V segments, including TRBV6-2 and TRBV6-3, could not be distinguished by the 87-base-pair reads and were therefore excluded. According to the authors, the approach could potentially be generalized to other disease states and immunological phenotypes. This cohort had only TCR beta chains sequenced, and the lack of alpha or paired-chain data limited which features could be detected. Most TCR sequences were observed very rarely across donors, whereas some public TCRs were present in many individuals. Correlated functional status among segregating V segments might be attributable to linkage disequilibrium, but an unknown experimental factor could not be ruled out. Specific HLA alleles were associated with 15,000 to 20,000 TCR beta sequences at a false discovery rate of 0.05 in a later analysis. When HLA alleles, especially DR and DQ, strongly co-occurred, TCR associations were difficult to assign to individual alleles. The presence/absence analyses assumed that sequencing depth was roughly uniform across donors, and that assumption may not be true. A later analysis found that HLA-associated TCR beta chains were more clonally expanded and had lower generation probabilities than equally common non-associated chains.

The sequence joins TRBV6-6 to TRBJ1-2; TRBD1 aligns with 9 central bases. The sample taken for sequencing was PBMCs. This TCR derives from a woman between 50 and 59 years old in good health and CMV-seronegative. CDR3 protein: CASSPGTGSYGYTF. The nucleotide sequence is given as TGTGCCAGCAGTCCCGGGACAGGGTCCTATGGCTACACCTTC.